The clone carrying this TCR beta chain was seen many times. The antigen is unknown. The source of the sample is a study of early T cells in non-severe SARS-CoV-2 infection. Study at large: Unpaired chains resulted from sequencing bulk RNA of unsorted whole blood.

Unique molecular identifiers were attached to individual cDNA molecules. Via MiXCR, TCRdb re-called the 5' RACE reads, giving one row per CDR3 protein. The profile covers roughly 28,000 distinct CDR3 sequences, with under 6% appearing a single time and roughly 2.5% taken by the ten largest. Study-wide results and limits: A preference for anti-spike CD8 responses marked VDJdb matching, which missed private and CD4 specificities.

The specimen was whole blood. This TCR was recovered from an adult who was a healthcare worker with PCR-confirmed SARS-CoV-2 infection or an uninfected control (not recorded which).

The CDR3: CASSRGTDRFSYEQYF. CDR3 nucleotides: TGCGCCAGCAGCCGGGGGACTGACCGATTCTCCTACGAGCAGTACTTC. This rearrangement joins TRBV10-1 to TRBJ2-7; D is perhaps TRBD2 (6 bases). Trimming stripped 6 bases from V and 0 bases from J, with 18 bases between. This CDR3 is 16 amino acids long. CDR1 WNHNN and CDR2 SYGVQD come from the germline V gene (reference sequence).